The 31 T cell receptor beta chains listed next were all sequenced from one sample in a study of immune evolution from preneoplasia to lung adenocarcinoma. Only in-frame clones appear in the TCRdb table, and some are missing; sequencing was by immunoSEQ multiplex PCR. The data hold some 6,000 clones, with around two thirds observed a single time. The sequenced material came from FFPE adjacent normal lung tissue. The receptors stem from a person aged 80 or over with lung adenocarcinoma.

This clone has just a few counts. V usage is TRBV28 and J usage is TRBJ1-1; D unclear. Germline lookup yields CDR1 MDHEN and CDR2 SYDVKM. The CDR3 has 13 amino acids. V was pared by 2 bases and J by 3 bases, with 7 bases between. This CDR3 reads CASSLDGDTEAFF. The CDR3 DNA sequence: TGTGCCAGCAGTTTAGACGGGGACACTGAAGCTTTCTTT.

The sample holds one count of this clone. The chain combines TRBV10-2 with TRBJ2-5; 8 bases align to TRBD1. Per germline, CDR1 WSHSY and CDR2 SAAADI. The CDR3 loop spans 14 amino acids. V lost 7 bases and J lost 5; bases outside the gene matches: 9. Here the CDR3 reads CASKVRTGRETQYF. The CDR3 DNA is TGCGCCAGCAAGGTTCGGACAGGGAGGGAGACCCAGTACTTC.

CDR3: CASEPTDRSSGYTF. In DNA form, the CDR3 reads TGTGCCAGCGAACCAACGGACAGGTCGAGTGGCTACACCTTC. The genes are TRBV28 and TRBJ1-2; 7 nucleotides align to TRBD1. Germline lookup yields CDR1 MDHEN and CDR2 SYDVKM. The CDR3 loop spans 14 amino acids. Trimming at V came to 8 bases and at J to 7 bases, leaving 13 bases not matched to a gene.

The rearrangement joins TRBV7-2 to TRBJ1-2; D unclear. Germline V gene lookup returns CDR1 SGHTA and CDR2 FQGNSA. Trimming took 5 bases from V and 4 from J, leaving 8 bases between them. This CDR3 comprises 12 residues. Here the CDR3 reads CASSIIGYGYTF. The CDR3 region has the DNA TGTGCCAGCAGCATCATAGGCTATGGCTACACCTTC.

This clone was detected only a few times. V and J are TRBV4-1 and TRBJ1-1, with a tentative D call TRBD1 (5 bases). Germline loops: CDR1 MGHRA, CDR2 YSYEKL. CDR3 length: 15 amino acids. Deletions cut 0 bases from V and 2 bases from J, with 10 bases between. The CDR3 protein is CASSQDWGRNTEAFF. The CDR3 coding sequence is TGCGCCAGCAGCCAAGATTGGGGGAGAAACACTGAAGCTTTCTTT.

As DNA, the CDR3 is TGTGCCTGGAGTGTATCCCAGTTTAGCACAGATACGCAGTATTTT. Translation: CAWSVSQFSTDTQYF. The chain joins TRBV30 to TRBJ2-3; D is uncertain. From germline, CDR1 is GTSNPN and CDR2 SVGIG (reference sequence). V was shortened by 0 bases and J by 0 bases, with 10 bases between the two germline ends. CDR3 length: 15 residues.

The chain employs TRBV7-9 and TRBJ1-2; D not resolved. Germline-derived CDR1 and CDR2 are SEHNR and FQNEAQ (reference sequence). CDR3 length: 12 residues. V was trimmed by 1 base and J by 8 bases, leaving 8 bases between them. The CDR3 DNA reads TGTGCCAGCAGCTTAGAGACCCAAGGCTACACCTTC. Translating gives CASSLETQGYTF.

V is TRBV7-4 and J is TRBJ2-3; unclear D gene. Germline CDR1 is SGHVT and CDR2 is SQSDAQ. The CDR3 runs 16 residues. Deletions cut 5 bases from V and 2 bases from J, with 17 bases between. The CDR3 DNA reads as TGTGCCAGCAGCCCCGGGTCCAGAACTCACACAGATACGCAGTATTTT. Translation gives CASSPGSRTHTDTQYF.

Here the CDR3 DNA reads TGTGCCAGCAGCTTAGCGGGTCAGAGGGGGGAAAAACTGTTTTTT. Translating gives CASSLAGQRGEKLFF. V gene TRBV7-2 combines with J gene TRBJ1-4, with D possibly matching TRBD1 (6 bases). Germline V gives CDR1 SGHTA, CDR2 FQGNSA. This CDR3 spans 15 amino acids. V shed 0 bases and J shed 8 bases, with 13 bases lying between them.

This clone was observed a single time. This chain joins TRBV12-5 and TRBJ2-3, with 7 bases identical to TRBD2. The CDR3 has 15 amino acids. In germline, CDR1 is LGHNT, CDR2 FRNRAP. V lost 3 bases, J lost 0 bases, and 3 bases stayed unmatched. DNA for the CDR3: TGTGCTAGTGGTTTTTCGGGGGGTAGCACAGATACGCAGTATTTT. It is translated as CASGFSGGSTDTQYF.

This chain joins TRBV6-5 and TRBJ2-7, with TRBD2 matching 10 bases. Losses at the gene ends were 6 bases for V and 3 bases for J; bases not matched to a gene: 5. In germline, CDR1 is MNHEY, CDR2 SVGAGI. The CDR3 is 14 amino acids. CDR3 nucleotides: TGTGCCAGCAGGACCGGGACTAGCGACTACGAGCAGTACTTC. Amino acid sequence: CASRTGTSDYEQYF.

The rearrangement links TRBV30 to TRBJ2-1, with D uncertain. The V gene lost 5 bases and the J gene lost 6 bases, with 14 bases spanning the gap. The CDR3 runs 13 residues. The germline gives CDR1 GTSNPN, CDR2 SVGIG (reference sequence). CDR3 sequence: CAWSIGPGNEQFF. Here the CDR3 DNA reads TGTGCCTGGTCTATAGGGCCGGGCAATGAGCAGTTCTTC.

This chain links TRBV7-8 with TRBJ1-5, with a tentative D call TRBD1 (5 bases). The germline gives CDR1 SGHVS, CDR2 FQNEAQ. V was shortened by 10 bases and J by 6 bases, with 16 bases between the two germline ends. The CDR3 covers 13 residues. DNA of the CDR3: TGTGCCACCGCCGCAGGGTTTGGTCAGCCCCAGCATTTT. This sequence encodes CATAAGFGQPQHF.

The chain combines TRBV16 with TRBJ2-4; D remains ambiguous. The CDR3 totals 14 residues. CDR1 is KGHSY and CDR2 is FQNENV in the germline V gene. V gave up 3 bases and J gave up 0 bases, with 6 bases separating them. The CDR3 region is CASSQGLAKNIQYF. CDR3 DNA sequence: TGTGCCAGCAGCCAGGGCCTAGCCAAAAACATTCAGTACTTC.

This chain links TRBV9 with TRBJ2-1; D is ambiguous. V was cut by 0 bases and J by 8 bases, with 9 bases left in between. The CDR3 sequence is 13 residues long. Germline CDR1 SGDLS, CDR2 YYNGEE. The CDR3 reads CASSVEIWDEQFF. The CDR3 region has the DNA TGTGCCAGCAGCGTAGAGATATGGGATGAGCAGTTCTTC.

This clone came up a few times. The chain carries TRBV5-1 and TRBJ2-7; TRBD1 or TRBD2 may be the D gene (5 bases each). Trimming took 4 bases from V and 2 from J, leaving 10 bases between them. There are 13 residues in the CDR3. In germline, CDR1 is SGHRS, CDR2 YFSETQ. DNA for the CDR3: TGCGCCAGCAGCGAGGGACGGACCTACGAGCAGTACTTC. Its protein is CASSEGRTYEQYF.

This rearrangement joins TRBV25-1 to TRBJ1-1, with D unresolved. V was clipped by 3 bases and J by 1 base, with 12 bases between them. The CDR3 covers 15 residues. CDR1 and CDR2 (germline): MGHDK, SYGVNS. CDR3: CASSDFSGKNTEAFF. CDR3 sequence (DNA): TGTGCCAGCAGTGATTTCTCCGGGAAGAACACTGAAGCTTTCTTT. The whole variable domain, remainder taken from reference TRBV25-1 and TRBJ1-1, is EADIYQTPRYLVIGTGKKITLECSQTMGHDKMYWYQQDPGMELHLIHYSYGVNSTEKGDLSSESTVSRIRTEHFPLTLESARPSHTSQYLCASSDFSGKNTEAFFGQGTRLTVV.

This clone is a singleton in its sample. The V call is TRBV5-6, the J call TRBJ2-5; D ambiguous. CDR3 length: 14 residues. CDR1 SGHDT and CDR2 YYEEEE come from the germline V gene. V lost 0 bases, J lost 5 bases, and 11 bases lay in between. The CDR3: CASSLVSDGETQYF. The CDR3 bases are TGTGCCAGCAGCTTGGTGTCCGACGGCGAGACCCAGTACTTC.

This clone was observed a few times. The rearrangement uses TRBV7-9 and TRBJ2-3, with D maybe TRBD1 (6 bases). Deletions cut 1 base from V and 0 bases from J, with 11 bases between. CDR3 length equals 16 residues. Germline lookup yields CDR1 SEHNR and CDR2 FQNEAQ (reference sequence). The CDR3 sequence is CASSLGQASSTDTQYF. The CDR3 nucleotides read TGTGCCAGCAGCTTAGGACAGGCCTCTAGCACAGATACGCAGTATTTT.

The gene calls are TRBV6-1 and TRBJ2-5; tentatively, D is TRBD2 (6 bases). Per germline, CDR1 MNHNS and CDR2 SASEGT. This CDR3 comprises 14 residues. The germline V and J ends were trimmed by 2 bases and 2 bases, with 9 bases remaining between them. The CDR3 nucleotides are TGTGCCAGCAGTGAAATAGCGGTACAAGAGACCCAGTACTTC. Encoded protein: CASSEIAVQETQYF.

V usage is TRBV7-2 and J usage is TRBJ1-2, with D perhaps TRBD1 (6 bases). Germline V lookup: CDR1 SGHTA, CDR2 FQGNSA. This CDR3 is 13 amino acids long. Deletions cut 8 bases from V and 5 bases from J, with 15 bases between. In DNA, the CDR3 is TGTGCCAGCTTGTGGGGGGGGGCGTATGGCTACACCTTC. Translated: CASLWGGAYGYTF.

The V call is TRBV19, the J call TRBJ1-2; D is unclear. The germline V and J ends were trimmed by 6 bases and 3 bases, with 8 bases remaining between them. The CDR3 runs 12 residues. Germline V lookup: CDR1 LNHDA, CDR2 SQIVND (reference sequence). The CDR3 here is CASSPADYGYTF. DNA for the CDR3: TGTGCCAGTAGCCCTGCGGACTATGGCTACACCTTC.

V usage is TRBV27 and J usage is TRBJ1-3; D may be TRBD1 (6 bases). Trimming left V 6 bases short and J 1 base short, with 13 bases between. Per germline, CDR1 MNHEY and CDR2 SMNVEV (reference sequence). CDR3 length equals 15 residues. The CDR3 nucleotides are TGTGCCAGCAGGCCTACAGGGCGTTCTGGAAACACCATATATTTT. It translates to CASRPTGRSGNTIYF.

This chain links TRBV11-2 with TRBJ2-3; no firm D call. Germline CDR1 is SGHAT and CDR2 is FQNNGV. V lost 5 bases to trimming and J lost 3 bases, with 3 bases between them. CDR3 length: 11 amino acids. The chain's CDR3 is CASSHTDTQYF. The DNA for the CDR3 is TGTGCCAGCAGCCATACAGATACGCAGTATTTT.

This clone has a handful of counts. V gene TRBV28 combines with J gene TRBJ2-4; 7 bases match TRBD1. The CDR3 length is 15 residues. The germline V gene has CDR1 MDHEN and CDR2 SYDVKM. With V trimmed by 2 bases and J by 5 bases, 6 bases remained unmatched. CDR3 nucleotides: TGTGCCAGCAGTTTAGACAGGGAGAGTCAAAACATTCAGTACTTC. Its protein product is CASSLDRESQNIQYF.

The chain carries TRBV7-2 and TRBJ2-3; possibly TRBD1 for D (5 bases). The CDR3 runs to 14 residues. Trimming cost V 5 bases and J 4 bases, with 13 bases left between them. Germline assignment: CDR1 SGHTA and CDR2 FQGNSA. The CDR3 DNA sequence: TGTGCCAGCAGCCTAGATCAGGGTGCAGATACGCAGTATTTT. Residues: CASSLDQGADTQYF.

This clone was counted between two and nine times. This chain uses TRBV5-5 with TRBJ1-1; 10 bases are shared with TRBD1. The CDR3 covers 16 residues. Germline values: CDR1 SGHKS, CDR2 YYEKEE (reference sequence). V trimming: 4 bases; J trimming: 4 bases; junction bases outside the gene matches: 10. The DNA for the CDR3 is TGTGCCAGCAGCCTCGCCGGACAGGGGGTGAGCACTGAAGCTTTCTTT. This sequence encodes CASSLAGQGVSTEAFF.

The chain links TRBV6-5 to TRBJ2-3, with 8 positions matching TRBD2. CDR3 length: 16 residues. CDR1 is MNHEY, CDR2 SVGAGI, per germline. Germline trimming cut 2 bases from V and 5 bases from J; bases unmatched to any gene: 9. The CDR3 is CASSYARTSQGDTQYF. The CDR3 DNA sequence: TGTGCCAGCAGTTACGCCCGGACTAGCCAGGGAGATACGCAGTATTTT.

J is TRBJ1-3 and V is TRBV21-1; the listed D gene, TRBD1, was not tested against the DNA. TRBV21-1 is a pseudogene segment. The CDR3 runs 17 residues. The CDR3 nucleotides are TGTGCCAGCAGCTGGGACAGGGGGCCCTTCTCTGGAAACACCATATATTTT. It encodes CASSWDRGPFSGNTIYF.

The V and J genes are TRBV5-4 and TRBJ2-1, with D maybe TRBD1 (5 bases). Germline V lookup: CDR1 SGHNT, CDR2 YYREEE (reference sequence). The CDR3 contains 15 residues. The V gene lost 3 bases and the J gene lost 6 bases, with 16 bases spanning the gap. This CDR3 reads CASSSPGASGNEQFF. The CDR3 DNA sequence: TGTGCCAGCAGCTCTCCTGGGGCTTCCGGCAATGAGCAGTTCTTC.

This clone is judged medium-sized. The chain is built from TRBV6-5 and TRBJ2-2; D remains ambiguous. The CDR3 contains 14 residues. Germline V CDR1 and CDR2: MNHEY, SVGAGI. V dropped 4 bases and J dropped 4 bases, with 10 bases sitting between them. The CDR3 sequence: CASSWERVTGELFF. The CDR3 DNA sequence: TGTGCCAGCAGTTGGGAAAGGGTCACCGGGGAGCTGTTTTTT.